The 26 T cell receptor beta chains presented below share a single source sample, sequenced in a study of blood T cell repertoires in COVID-19. Only in-frame clones appear in the TCRdb table, and some are missing; sequencing was by immunoSEQ multiplex PCR. The table shows some 350,000 clones, with 80% to 90% occurring only once. The sequencing input was PBMCs or T cells enriched from blood (not recorded which). These receptors all stem from a young man who had recovered from COVID-19.

This clone occurred once. The chain joins TRBV10-2 to TRBJ1-4; D possibly corresponds to TRBD1 (6 bases). Per the germline V gene, CDR1 is WSHSY and CDR2 is SAAADI. CDR3 length: 12 amino acids. Between the trimmed V and J ends, which lost 8 bases and 6 bases, there was a span of 10 bases. CDR3 nucleotide sequence: TGCGCCAGCGGGGGCAGGGATGAAAAACTGTTTTTT. This gives the protein CASGGRDEKLFF.

The chain carries TRBV6-5 and TRBJ2-2; D not resolved. The CDR3 runs 14 residues. Germline CDR1 is MNHEY and CDR2 is SVGAGI. Trimming stripped 2 bases from V and 1 base from J, with 5 bases between. CDR3 loop: CASSYAENTGELFF. DNA for the CDR3: TGTGCCAGCAGTTACGCAGAGAACACCGGGGAGCTGTTTTTT.

This clone was seen once. The chain carries TRBV9 and TRBJ2-2; 14 bases match TRBD2. CDR3 length: 18 residues. With V trimmed by 0 bases and J by 6 bases, 7 bases remained unmatched. Germline CDR1 reads SGDLS; CDR2 reads YYNGEE. Here the CDR3 reads CASSVDYGTSGGAGELFF. CDR3 bases: TGTGCCAGCAGCGTAGATTATGGGACTAGCGGGGGTGCCGGGGAGCTGTTTTTT.

The chain couples TRBV19 to TRBJ1-1; 9 nucleotides line up with TRBD1. The germline gives CDR1 LNHDA, CDR2 SQIVND (reference sequence). Losses at the gene ends were 5 bases for V and 6 bases for J; bases not matched to a gene: 10. CDR3 length equals 15 residues. The CDR3: CASSEGTGGGAEAFF. CDR3 DNA sequence: TGTGCCAGTAGTGAGGGTACAGGGGGCGGCGCTGAAGCTTTCTTT. Full variable domain (missing parts from reference TRBV19 and TRBJ1-1): DGGITQSPKYLFRKEGQNVTLSCEQNLNHDAMYWYRQDPGQGLRLIYYSQIVNDFQKGDIAEGYSVSREKKESFPLTVTSAQKNPTAFYLCASSEGTGGGAEAFFGQGTRLTVV.

This clone was counted only a few times. V and J are TRBV5-1 and TRBJ1-4; no definite D call. The CDR3 runs 14 residues. Germline V gene sequence: CDR1 SGHRS, CDR2 YFSETQ. The ends were cut back, 0 bases at V and 6 bases at J, with 9 bases in the middle. The CDR3 spells CASSLGQEYEKLFF. The CDR3 nucleotides are TGCGCCAGCAGCTTGGGGCAGGAATATGAAAAACTGTTTTTT.

The chain is built from TRBV9 and TRBJ2-7; 9 bases agree with TRBD1. The ends lost 4 bases at V and 4 bases at J; junction bases unmatched: 6. The CDR3 runs 14 residues. CDR1 and CDR2 from the germline V gene are SGDLS and YYNGEE. CDR3 coding DNA: TGTGCCAGCAGCCTAGGGACAGGGTGGTACGAGCAGTACTTC. As protein: CASSLGTGWYEQYF.

This clone has a single count. The chain links TRBV12-3 or TRBV12-4 to TRBJ1-1, with TRBD1 identical over 7 bases. The CDR3 has 13 amino acids. V was clipped by 4 bases and J by 4 bases; unmatched bases: 3. As DNA, the CDR3 is TGTGCCAGCAGTTCCCGACAGGGCACTGAAGCTTTCTTT. It encodes CASSSRQGTEAFF.

V is TRBV28 and J is TRBJ1-1; D may be TRBD1 (5 bases). Germline V gene data show CDR1 as MDHEN and CDR2 as SYDVKM. Trimming removed 5 bases at V and 1 base at J, with 8 bases between. This CDR3 spans 13 amino acids. CDR3 region: CASSADKNTEAFF. The CDR3 nucleotides are TGTGCCAGCAGTGCGGACAAGAACACTGAAGCTTTCTTT.

This chain connects TRBV2 to TRBJ1-2; TRBD1 aligns across 9 bases. Unmatched junction bases numbered 5, after V lost 4 bases and J lost 14 bases. From germline, CDR1 is SNHLY and CDR2 FYNNEI. CDR3 length equals 11 residues. In nucleotides, the CDR3 is TGTGCCAGCAGTGTGACAGGGGGGTGTACCTTC. Its translation is CASSVTGGCTF.

J is TRBJ2-2 and V is TRBV5-4; D is perhaps TRBD2 (6 bases). The V gene lost 1 base and the J gene lost 2 bases, with 12 bases spanning the gap. Germline loops: CDR1 SGHNT, CDR2 YYREEE (reference sequence). The CDR3 runs to 16 residues. The CDR3 reads CASSLSAGINTGELFF. In DNA form, the CDR3 reads TGTGCCAGCAGCTTGAGTGCGGGGATTAACACCGGGGAGCTGTTTTTT.

The rearrangement links TRBV3-1 (or the pseudogene TRBV3-2) to TRBJ2-5, with D perhaps TRBD2 (5 bases). Trimming cost V 1 base and J 5 bases, with 17 bases left between them. The CDR3 length is 16 residues. Germline loops: CDR1 LGHDT, CDR2 YNNKEL (reference sequence). The CDR3 reads CASSQGWEGRAETQYF. CDR3 in DNA: TGTGCCAGCAGCCAAGGTTGGGAAGGGAGAGCGGAGACCCAGTACTTC.

The chain couples TRBV7-3 to TRBJ2-1; TRBD2 matches at 11 bases. In germline, CDR1 is SGHTA, CDR2 FQGTGA. The CDR3 has 15 amino acids. V lost 2 bases and J lost 7; bases outside the gene matches: 4. The CDR3 reads CASSLLAGGHNEQFF. CDR3 in DNA: TGTGCCAGCAGCTTACTAGCGGGGGGCCATAATGAGCAGTTCTTC.

The gene calls are TRBV11-1 and TRBJ2-1; D possibly corresponds to TRBD2 (7 bases). The CDR3 is made up of 15 amino acids. V gave up 5 bases and J gave up 5 bases, with 16 bases separating them. The germline V gene encodes CDR1 SGHAT and CDR2 FQDESV (reference sequence). CDR3 nucleotide sequence: TGTGCCAGCAGCGTCTACAGGGACTACAACAATGAGCAGTTCTTC. As protein: CASSVYRDYNNEQFF.

The rearrangement links TRBV4-1 to TRBJ1-2; D is unresolved. This CDR3 contains 15 residues. Per germline, CDR1 MGHRA and CDR2 YSYEKL. V lost 1 base and J lost 4, with 13 bases in between. Here the CDR3 reads CASSQVSGVVYGYTF. The CDR3 DNA reads as TGCGCCAGCAGCCAAGTTTCCGGGGTTGTCTATGGCTACACCTTC.

V usage is TRBV4-1 and J usage is TRBJ2-1, with 8 nucleotides matching TRBD1. V lost 6 bases to trimming and J lost 6 bases; unmatched junction nucleotides: 4. Germline V gives CDR1 MGHRA, CDR2 YSYEKL. The CDR3 runs to 13 residues. The CDR3 reads CASRRTGSNEQFF. In DNA, the CDR3 is TGCGCCAGCAGGCGGACAGGGAGCAATGAGCAGTTCTTC.

The CDR3 region has the DNA TGTGCCAGCAGCCGGTGGGGGGGCGGTGAGCAGTTCTTC. This encodes CASSRWGGGEQFF. V usage is TRBV14 and J usage is TRBJ2-1; possible D gene TRBD2, 7 bases. V was shortened by 4 bases and J by 9 bases, with 13 bases between the two germline ends. The CDR3 length is 13 residues. Per germline, CDR1 SGHDN and CDR2 FVKESK. The whole variable domain, filled in from reference TRBV14 and TRBJ2-1, reads EAGVTQFPSHSVIEKGQTVTLRCDPISGHDNLYWYRRVMGKEIKFLLHFVKESKQDESGMPNNRFLAERTGGTYSTLKVQPAELEDSGVYFCASSRWGGGEQFFGPGTRLTVL.

The genes are TRBV5-1 and TRBJ2-3; possible D gene TRBD1, 6 bases. Germline CDR1 is SGHRS and CDR2 is YFSETQ. The CDR3 loop spans 16 amino acids. The V end was cut by 5 bases, the J end by 2 bases, with 18 bases between. The chain's CDR3 is CASSYWGQATTDTQYF. CDR3 coding DNA: TGCGCCAGCAGTTATTGGGGGCAGGCGACCACAGATACGCAGTATTTT. The full variable domain, in which reference TRBV5-1 and TRBJ2-3 provide the parts outside the CDR3, is KAGVTQTPRYLIKTRGQQVTLSCSPISGHRSVSWYQQTPGQGLQFLFEYFSETQRNKGNFPGRFSGRQFSNSRSEMNVSTLELGDSALYLCASSYWGQATTDTQYFGPGTRLTVL.

This chain links TRBV28 with TRBJ1-2; D might be TRBD1 (6 bases). The CDR3 is 15 amino acids. The germline gives CDR1 MDHEN, CDR2 SYDVKM. Trimming shortened V by 4 bases and J by 1 base, and 13 bases separated the two germline ends. The CDR3 nucleotides read TGTGCCAGCAGTTCCCGGACAGAAGTTAACTATGGCTACACCTTC. Its translation is CASSSRTEVNYGYTF.

The gene calls are TRBV10-3 and TRBJ2-3; weak D call: TRBD2 (5 bases). CDR3 length: 13 amino acids. Germline V lookup: CDR1 ENHRY, CDR2 SYGVKD. With 10 bases removed from V and 2 bases from J, the gap between germline ends came to 13 bases. Here the CDR3 DNA reads TGTGCCACCATCGGGGAAAACACAGATACGCAGTATTTT. Translating gives CATIGENTDTQYF.

This clone was counted a few times. The chain is built from TRBV7-9 and TRBJ1-3, with D tentatively TRBD1 (6 bases). Germline CDR1 and CDR2: SEHNR and FQNEAQ (reference sequence). Trimming took 5 bases from V and 0 from J, leaving 11 bases between them. This CDR3 comprises 15 residues. CDR3 sequence: CASSGTPASGNTIYF. The CDR3 DNA sequence: TGTGCCAGCAGCGGGACACCCGCCTCTGGAAACACCATATATTTT.

The J gene is TRBJ2-1, the V gene TRBV19; 8 bases are a match to TRBD1. Germline V gene lookup returns CDR1 LNHDA and CDR2 SQIVND (reference sequence). Trimming at V came to 4 bases and at J to 2 bases, leaving 7 bases not matched to a gene. This CDR3 is 16 amino acids long. This CDR3 reads CASSTDRGRAYNEQFF. CDR3 bases: TGTGCCAGTAGTACTGACAGGGGAAGGGCCTACAATGAGCAGTTCTTC.

The chain recombines TRBV30 with TRBJ1-4, with a tentative D call TRBD1 (5 bases). The ends were cut back, 2 bases at V and 7 bases at J, with 14 bases in the middle. This CDR3 has 14 residues. Per germline, CDR1 GTSNPN and CDR2 SVGIG (reference sequence). CDR3: CAWSPPERGEKLFF. CDR3 coding DNA: TGTGCCTGGAGTCCCCCCGAAAGGGGTGAAAAACTGTTTTTT.

The chain employs TRBV5-6 and TRBJ2-1, with 11 bases identical to TRBD2. J gave up 5 bases and V 2 bases, and 9 bases lay outside the gene matches. The CDR3 is 17 residues long. Germline V lookup: CDR1 SGHDT, CDR2 YYEEEE. The CDR3 sequence is CASSFPSGGPGHNEQFF. CDR3 in DNA: TGTGCCAGCAGCTTTCCTAGCGGGGGGCCCGGGCACAATGAGCAGTTCTTC.

The V gene is TRBV4-1, the J gene TRBJ2-7; 7 nucleotides agree with TRBD1. CDR1 and CDR2 (germline): MGHRA, YSYEKL. The CDR3 is 15 residues long. Trimming removed 2 bases from V and 2 bases from J; junction bases left unmatched: 6. CDR3 bases: TGCGCCAGCAGCCAATCACAGGGGAGTCCCTACGAGCAGTACTTC. Encoded protein: CASSQSQGSPYEQYF.

V gene TRBV2 combines with J gene TRBJ2-5, with 16 nucleotides matching TRBD2. V lost 8 bases to trimming and J lost 0 bases; unmatched junction nucleotides: 6. CDR1 is SNHLY, CDR2 FYNNEI, per germline. The CDR3 runs 17 residues. CDR3 sequence reads: CASLGTSGGEYQETQYF. In DNA form, the CDR3 reads TGTGCCAGCCTAGGGACTAGCGGGGGGGAGTACCAAGAGACCCAGTACTTC.

The V call is TRBV5-1, the J call TRBJ2-5, with TRBD1 identical over 7 bases. The germline CDR1 and CDR2 sequences are SGHRS and YFSETQ. This CDR3 has 14 residues. The junction had 5 bases not matched to a gene; V was cut back by 2 bases and J by 4 bases. This CDR3 is CASSFRSGGETQYF. Written as DNA, the CDR3 is TGCGCCAGCAGCTTTCGTTCAGGGGGAGAGACCCAGTACTTC.